The next 13 T cell receptor beta chains were all read from a single sample in a study of blood T cell repertoires in COVID-19. The table came from immunoSEQ multiplex PCR; TCRdb's copy has only in-frame clones and leaves some out. The data hold more than 70,000 clones, with around three quarters observed a single time. The sequencing input was peripheral blood. These receptors were taken from an older woman with acute or convalescent COVID-19.

CDR3 bases: TGTGCCAGCAGTTTAAATGCGGCCGGACTCATCTCTGGAAACACCATATATTTT. Translating it yields CASSLNAAGLISGNTIYF. The chain carries TRBV27 and TRBJ1-3; D unclear. This CDR3 spans 18 amino acids. V was clipped by 2 bases and J by 0 bases, with 17 bases between them. Looked up from germline, CDR1 is MNHEY and CDR2 is SMNVEV (reference sequence).

The chain couples TRBV3-1 (or the pseudogene TRBV3-2) to TRBJ2-7; the D gene is possibly TRBD2 (6 bases). The germline CDR1 and CDR2 sequences are LGHDT and YNNKEL (reference sequence). The CDR3 extends over 15 amino acids. The V and J ends lost 1 base and 2 bases respectively, with 12 bases between them. DNA of the CDR3: TGTGCCAGCAGCCAAGTCCGACTAGGCCCCTACGAGCAGTACTTC. Amino acids: CASSQVRLGPYEQYF.

J is TRBJ2-1 and V is TRBV28, with 7 bases that match TRBD2. Germline V lookup: CDR1 MDHEN, CDR2 SYDVKM. Unmatched junction bases numbered 10, after V lost 5 bases and J lost 3 bases. This CDR3 is 16 amino acids long. The CDR3 nucleotides read TGTGCCAGCAGTCCCCTCATAGCGGGTGACTACAATGAGCAGTTCTTC. Translating gives CASSPLIAGDYNEQFF.

The chain carries TRBV5-5 and TRBJ2-1; 8 positions match TRBD1. This CDR3 is 16 amino acids long. Germline CDR1 SGHKS, CDR2 YYEKEE (reference sequence). Unmatched junction bases numbered 10, after V lost 5 bases and J lost 3 bases. CDR3 in DNA: TGTGCCAGCAGTTCAACAGGGGGGTCCTTCTACAATGAGCAGTTCTTC. It specifies CASSSTGGSFYNEQFF.

The rearrangement uses TRBV5-6 and TRBJ1-2; 8 nucleotides align to TRBD1. CDR3 length: 13 amino acids. The V gene's germline CDR1 is SGHDT and CDR2 YYEEEE. V trimming: 5 bases; J trimming: 5 bases; junction bases outside the gene matches: 5. CDR3 loop: CASRRGQVYGYTF. The DNA of the CDR3 is TGTGCCAGCAGACGGGGACAGGTTTATGGCTACACCTTC.

V is TRBV15 and J is TRBJ2-7; 8 nucleotides agree with TRBD1. The germline V gene has CDR1 LNHNV and CDR2 YYDKDF (reference sequence). After removal of 8 bases from V and 1 base from J, the junction contained 7 bases not matched to a gene. The CDR3 runs 14 residues. In DNA, the CDR3 is TGTGCCACCCAGAACCGGGACAGGTCCTACGAGCAGTACTTC. This translates into CATQNRDRSYEQYF.

This CDR3 is CASGPGLVDTDTQYF. The CDR3 coding sequence is TGTGCTAGTGGTCCAGGACTGGTGGACACAGATACGCAGTATTTT. The chain carries TRBV12-5 and TRBJ2-3, with D tentatively TRBD2 (5 bases). Trimming took 5 bases from V and 2 from J, leaving 14 bases between them. The CDR3 is 15 residues long. Germline V gene sequence: CDR1 LGHNT, CDR2 FRNRAP.

The chain is built from TRBV14 and TRBJ2-3; a possible D gene is TRBD1 (6 bases). With 1 base removed from V and 0 bases from J, the gap between germline ends came to 11 bases. This CDR3 spans 16 amino acids. Germline V gene data show CDR1 as SGHDN and CDR2 as FVKESK. CDR3 residues: CASSQATGLSTDTQYF. CDR3 nucleotides: TGTGCCAGCAGCCAAGCTACAGGGCTAAGCACAGATACGCAGTATTTT. Using reference TRBV14 and TRBJ2-3 for the parts outside the CDR3, the full variable domain is EAGVTQFPSHSVIEKGQTVTLRCDPISGHDNLYWYRRVMGKEIKFLLHFVKESKQDESGMPNNRFLAERTGGTYSTLKVQPAELEDSGVYFCASSQATGLSTDTQYFGPGTRLTVL.

The chain links TRBV28 to TRBJ2-5; 8 bases are a match to TRBD1. The CDR3 is made up of 16 amino acids. Trimming at V came to 1 base and at J to 5 bases, leaving 9 bases not matched to a gene. The V gene's germline CDR1 is MDHEN and CDR2 SYDVKM. The CDR3 spells CASSLSRDRWGETQYF. The CDR3 bases are TGTGCCAGCAGTTTATCCCGGGACAGGTGGGGCGAGACCCAGTACTTC.

The rearrangement joins TRBV25-1 to TRBJ1-5; a weak D match, TRBD1 (5 bases). V dropped 3 bases and J dropped 4 bases, with 10 bases sitting between them. Per the germline V gene, CDR1 is MGHDK and CDR2 is SYGVNS. This CDR3 has 14 amino acids. The CDR3 loop reads CASSDWGGNQPQHF. The CDR3 nucleotides are TGTGCCAGCAGTGATTGGGGGGGGAATCAGCCCCAGCATTTT.

The chain uses TRBV4-1 and TRBJ2-2, with D maybe TRBD1 (5 bases). The CDR3 sequence is 15 residues long. CDR1 is MGHRA and CDR2 is YSYEKL in the germline V gene. V shed 3 bases and J shed 6 bases, with 14 bases lying between them. CDR3 in DNA: TGCGCCAGCAGCCACCAGGGTAAACGTCCCGGGGAGCTGTTTTTT. This encodes CASSHQGKRPGELFF.

This clone has only one observation. This chain connects TRBV7-6 to TRBJ1-1; 9 nucleotides line up with TRBD1. Germline V gene data show CDR1 as SGHVS and CDR2 as FNYEAQ. The CDR3 is made up of 15 amino acids. Trimming took 2 bases from V and 5 from J; bases not matched to a gene: 6. The CDR3 DNA reads as TGTGCCAGCAGCTTACGGACAGGGGCGAATACTGAAGCTTTCTTT. This codes for CASSLRTGANTEAFF.

The chain recombines TRBV29-1 with TRBJ2-3, with a weak D call TRBD2 (5 bases). The CDR3 loop spans 13 amino acids. Trimming left V 8 bases short and J 2 bases short, with 14 bases between. The germline CDR1 and CDR2 sequences are SQVTM and ANQGSEA. Here the CDR3 DNA reads TGCAGCTCCTACGGAGGTTCCACAGATACGCAGTATTTT. Its protein is CSSYGGSTDTQYF.